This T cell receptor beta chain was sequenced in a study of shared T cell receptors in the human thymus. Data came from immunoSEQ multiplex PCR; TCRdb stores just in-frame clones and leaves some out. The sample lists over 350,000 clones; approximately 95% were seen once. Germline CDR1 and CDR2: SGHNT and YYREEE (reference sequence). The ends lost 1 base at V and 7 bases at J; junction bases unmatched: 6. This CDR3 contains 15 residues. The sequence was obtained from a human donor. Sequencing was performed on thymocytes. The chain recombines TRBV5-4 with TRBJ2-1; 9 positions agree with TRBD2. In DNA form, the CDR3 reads TGTGCCAGCAGCTTGACGCGGGAGGGCCCAAATGAGCAGTTCTTC. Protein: CASSLTREGPNEQFF.